These 19 T cell receptor beta chains came from one sample sequenced in a study of blood T cell repertoires in COVID-19. Clones were read by immunoSEQ multiplex PCR, and TCRdb kept only the in-frame ones, dropping some. The repertoire holds 110,000 or so clones, with approximately 90% as singletons. Sequenced: peripheral blood. All receptors come from a human donor with acute or convalescent COVID-19. The donor label of this sample is uncertain.

The V call is TRBV7-9, the J call TRBJ2-7, with 9 bases that match TRBD1. This CDR3 has 14 amino acids. The V segment lost 6 bases and the J segment 5 bases; nucleotides outside the gene matches: 8. The germline gives CDR1 SEHNR, CDR2 FQNEAQ (reference sequence). CDR3 in amino acids: CASSTGTGTHEQYF. CDR3 DNA sequence: TGTGCCAGCAGTACCGGGACAGGGACCCACGAGCAGTACTTC. The complete variable domain, with remaining parts taken from reference TRBV7-9 and TRBJ2-7, reads DTGVSQNPRHKITKRGQNVTFRCDPISEHNRLYWYRQTLGQGPEFLTYFQNEAQLEKSRLLSDRFSAERPKGSFSTLEIQRTEQGDSAMYLCASSTGTGTHEQYFGPGTRLTVT.

V is TRBV7-9 and J is TRBJ1-4; TRBD1 matches at 7 bases. With V trimmed by 1 base and J by 6 bases, 8 bases remained unmatched. The CDR3 has 16 residues. CDR1 and CDR2 from the germline V gene are SEHNR and FQNEAQ (reference sequence). The chain's CDR3 is CASSLGLPGTDEKLFF. CDR3 nucleotides: TGTGCCAGCAGCTTAGGGCTGCCAGGGACAGATGAAAAACTGTTTTTT.

On this clone itself: A read error may account for a junction end that differs from germline. This chain links TRBV7-2 with TRBJ1-1; no clear D. Germline lookup yields CDR1 SGHTA and CDR2 FQGNSA. The CDR3 contains 16 residues. The CDR3 sequence: CASSLAPQRVGTEAFF. The DNA for the CDR3 is TGTGCCAGCAGCCTAGCCCCGCAGAGGGTGGGCACTGAAGCTTTCTTT.

This chain connects TRBV27 to TRBJ1-5; D not certain. The CDR3 spans 14 residues. Trimming took off 4 bases at V and 0 bases at J, with 7 bases between the two ends. Germline V gene sequence: CDR1 MNHEY, CDR2 SMNVEV (reference sequence). The DNA of the CDR3 is TGTGCCAGCAGTTACGGGAATAGCAATCAGCCCCAGCATTTT. It specifies CASSYGNSNQPQHF.

This clone was counted a few times. The chain carries TRBV19 and TRBJ2-5; 10 bases line up with TRBD2. Germline lookup yields CDR1 LNHDA and CDR2 SQIVND (reference sequence). V shed 3 bases and J 1 base; nucleotides not matched to a gene: 5. CDR3 size: 16 residues. Here the CDR3 DNA reads TGTGCCAGTAGTATGAGGACTAGCGGTCTCCAAGAGACCCAGTACTTC. Protein product: CASSMRTSGLQETQYF.

The chain employs TRBV7-2 and TRBJ2-6, with D maybe TRBD2 (5 bases). Trimming shortened V by 0 bases and J by 4 bases, and 10 bases separated the two germline ends. This CDR3 has 16 amino acids. The germline V gene has CDR1 SGHTA and CDR2 FQGNSA. CDR3 sequence: CASSLAPGVGANVLTF. CDR3 DNA: TGTGCCAGCAGCTTAGCGCCCGGGGTCGGGGCCAACGTCCTGACTTTC. Using reference TRBV7-2 and TRBJ2-6 for the parts outside the CDR3, the full variable domain is GAGVSQSPSNKVTEKGKDVELRCDPISGHTALYWYRQSLGQGLEFLIYFQGNSAPDKSGLPSDRFSAERTGGSVSTLTIQRTQQEDSAVYLCASSLAPGVGANVLTFGAGSRLTVL.

The chain has TRBV27 and TRBJ2-2, with 9 bases matching TRBD2. The CDR3 is 16 amino acids. V shed 3 bases, J shed 7 bases, and the junction held 9 bases outside the gene matches. CDR1 and CDR2 from the germline V gene are MNHEY and SMNVEV (reference sequence). The CDR3 DNA reads TGTGCCAGCAGTTTCTTGGCGGGGGGGCTTCACGGGGAGCTGTTTTTT. Translated: CASSFLAGGLHGELFF.

This rearrangement joins TRBV6-2 or TRBV6-3 to TRBJ2-7; 10 nucleotides line up with TRBD2. Per the germline V gene, CDR1 is MNHEY and CDR2 is SVGEGT. The V and J ends lost 5 bases and 2 bases, in that order; junction bases with no gene match: 3. The CDR3 spans 14 residues. CDR3 amino acids: CASSRTSGPYEQYF. For the CDR3, the DNA is TGTGCCAGCAGTAGGACTAGCGGCCCCTACGAGCAGTACTTC.

V and J are TRBV9 and TRBJ1-4; possible D gene TRBD1, 6 bases. V gave up 3 bases and J gave up 6 bases, with 18 bases separating them. CDR3 length: 16 residues. Germline values: CDR1 SGDLS, CDR2 YYNGEE. The CDR3 reads CASSAQPTGIDEKLFF. The CDR3 DNA follows: TGTGCCAGCAGCGCCCAGCCAACAGGGATTGATGAAAAACTGTTTTTT.

This clone was counted a few times. CDR3 sequence: CASSPSGGIQPQHF. The CDR3 nucleotides are TGTGCCAGCTCACCTTCGGGGGGCATCCAGCCCCAGCATTTT. V usage is TRBV18 and J usage is TRBJ1-5, with D possibly matching TRBD1 (6 bases). V lost 3 bases and J lost 7, with 13 bases in between. Germline values: CDR1 KGHSH, CDR2 LQKENI. The CDR3 is 14 residues long.

The chain carries TRBV28 and TRBJ1-1; no definite D call. V lost 2 bases and J lost 1, with 5 bases in between. CDR3 length: 13 amino acids. The germline gives CDR1 MDHEN, CDR2 SYDVKM. The chain's CDR3 is CASSLAGNTEAFF. The CDR3 DNA reads as TGTGCCAGCAGTTTAGCGGGGAACACTGAAGCTTTCTTT. The variable domain in full, completed from reference TRBV28 and TRBJ1-1, reads DVKVTQSSRYLVKRTGEKVFLECVQDMDHENMFWYRQDPGLGLRLIYFSYDVKMKEKGDIPEGYSVSREKKERFSLILESASTNQTSMYLCASSLAGNTEAFFGQGTRLTVV.

The rearrangement links TRBV7-3 to TRBJ2-7, with a weak D call TRBD2 (5 bases). The V gene's germline CDR1 is SGHTA and CDR2 FQGTGA. Trimming removed 5 bases at V and 1 base at J, with 9 bases between. The CDR3 has 13 residues. CDR3 in amino acids: CASSPTGSYEQYF. The CDR3 DNA reads TGTGCCAGCAGCCCCACGGGGTCCTACGAGCAGTACTTC.

V usage is TRBV20-1 and J usage is TRBJ1-5; D remains unclear. This CDR3 has 9 amino acids. Germline CDR1 is DFQATT and CDR2 is SNEGSKA (reference sequence). V gave up 2 bases and J gave up 11 bases, with 4 bases separating them. CDR3 coding DNA: TGCAGTGCTAGAAATACCCAGCATTTT. Its protein is CSARNTQHF.

The chain carries TRBV19 and TRBJ2-7; 10 bases fit TRBD2. The CDR3 runs to 14 residues. V lost 2 bases, J lost 5 bases, and 3 bases stayed unmatched. Germline lookup yields CDR1 LNHDA and CDR2 SQIVND (reference sequence). CDR3 sequence reads: CASSITGTSDEQYF. The CDR3 DNA reads TGTGCCAGTAGTATAACCGGGACTAGCGACGAGCAGTACTTC.

This clone was seen more than once but under ten times. CDR3 sequence reads: CASSSDRVGSPLHF. CDR3 bases: TGTGCCAGCAGTTCTGACAGGGTCGGATCACCCCTCCACTTT. V usage is TRBV6-6 and J usage is TRBJ1-6, with 7 bases aligning to TRBD1. Losses at the gene ends were 4 bases for V and 10 bases for J; bases not matched to a gene: 7. The CDR3 is 14 residues long. Germline V CDR1 and CDR2: MNHNY, SVGAGI (reference sequence).

The V and J genes are TRBV11-2 and TRBJ1-1, with 7 bases identical to TRBD1. The length of the CDR3 is 17 residues. V gave up 3 bases and J gave up 5 bases; unmatched junction bases: 15. CDR1 SGHAT and CDR2 FQNNGV come from the germline V gene. CDR3 sequence (DNA): TGTGCCAGCAGCTTTAGTATTTACCGACAGGGAAGTACTGAAGCTTTCTTT. This sequence encodes CASSFSIYRQGSTEAFF.

This chain connects TRBV6-1 to TRBJ2-6, with a weak D call TRBD2 (6 bases). Germline loops: CDR1 MNHNS, CDR2 SASEGT. The V end lost 3 bases, the J end lost 1 base, and 7 bases lay between the germline ends. This CDR3 is 15 amino acids long. CDR3 nucleotide sequence: TGTGCCAGCAGTGATGCGGGGTCTGGGGCCAACGTCCTGACTTTC. Its protein is CASSDAGSGANVLTF.

This clone was found once. V is TRBV19 and J is TRBJ1-2, with 12 bases that match TRBD1. Germline V gene sequence: CDR1 LNHDA, CDR2 SQIVND (reference sequence). The CDR3 consists of 15 residues. With 5 bases clipped from V and 5 bases from J, the junction kept 6 bases outside the gene matches. CDR3 nucleotide sequence: TGTGCCAGTAGTGGGACAGGGGGCGTTTATTATGGCTACACCTTC. This codes for CASSGTGGVYYGYTF.

The chain couples TRBV28 to TRBJ1-3, with 10 positions matching TRBD1. The CDR3 runs 18 residues. V lost 8 bases to trimming and J lost 0 bases; unmatched junction nucleotides: 13. Germline CDR1 MDHEN, CDR2 SYDVKM. CDR3 loop: CASLQNVGQGISGNTIYF. The CDR3, as DNA: TGTGCCAGCCTTCAAAATGTGGGACAGGGGATCTCTGGAAACACCATATATTTT.